This TCR beta chain was retrieved from a study of T cells after yellow fever vaccination. Study conclusions and caveats: It was a weaker secondary response, yet one that peaked faster, at day 5 versus 15. Subsequent to the booster, the majority of primary-vaccination clones reappeared (96% CD4, about 90% CD8).

This CDR3 comprises 12 residues. CDR1 SGHVS and CDR2 FQNEAQ come from the germline V gene. Trimming cost V 1 base and J 6 bases, with 7 bases left between them. On this clonotype: No antigen is known for it.

UMIs and a universal primer site were added when TCR cDNA was made by 5'RACE template switching. In TCRdb, the 5' RACE reads were re-called with MiXCR into one record per CDR3 protein. Here the sample spans about 300,000 distinct CDR3 sequences, 6.5% to 8.5% being singletons. Sequences were derived from PBMCs, sampled approximately 47 days after the first yellow fever vaccination. The TCR originated in a man between 18 and 35 years old who received the YFV17D yellow fever vaccine. This chain links TRBV7-8 with TRBJ2-7; D ambiguous. CDR3 amino acids: CASSLDTFEQYF. The CDR3 region has the DNA TGTGCCAGCAGCTTAGATACCTTCGAGCAGTACTTC.